This T cell receptor (beta chain) appears in the sequencing data of a study of cytomegalovirus exposure and HLA in healthy donors. Points from the study as a whole: Earlier analysis yielded a pattern in which most TCR beta V segments were productive about 90% or about 30% of the time. Analyzed later, association rates of TCRs varied across HLA loci, with DRB1 most and HLA-C fewest.

The PCR employed 60 Vbeta primers together with 13 Jbeta primers. Sequencing was performed with immunoSEQ multiplex PCR; in TCRdb, only in-frame clones are kept and a portion is missing. The sample lists 100,000 or so clones; 74% were seen once. CDR3 size: 13 residues. Trimming removed 3 bases from V and 3 bases from J; junction bases left unmatched: 0. The V gene's germline CDR1 is GTSNPN and CDR2 SVGIG (reference sequence). Turning to this clone: As yet, its antigen is unknown.

The source is a human donor in good health. The chain has TRBV30 and TRBJ2-7; 12 positions agree with TRBD2. Material: PBMCs. The CDR3: CAWRTSGGYEQYF. In DNA form, the CDR3 reads TGTGCCTGGAGGACTAGCGGGGGCTACGAGCAGTACTTC.